This entry is about one TCR beta chain. Its antigen is still unknown. The sample comes from a study of shared clonotypes between healthy human individuals. For the study at large: Each donor had three CD4 naive, three CD4 memory, two CD8 naive and one CD8 memory plate.

J gave up 4 bases and V 5 bases, and 8 bases lay outside the gene matches. From germline, CDR1 is MNHEY and CDR2 SMNVEV (reference sequence). The CDR3 has 15 residues. Regarding the study as a whole: Generation probabilities of non-shared clonotypes were lower (relative to those shared by all four donors).

The naive CD8 population came from CD45RO-negative cells selected for CCR7, without terminally differentiated effector memory CD45RA+ cells. Recent acute infections and vaccinations were absent in the healthy HIV-negative adult donors. Genomic DNA (from each subset) was split evenly across several immunoSEQ plates. Sequencing used immunoSEQ multiplex PCR; TCRdb keeps in-frame clones, though not all of them. The repertoire holds about 2 million clones, with just under 95% as singletons. The sequenced material came from naive CD8+ T cells sorted from blood. The receptor's source is a man younger than 30 in good health. J is TRBJ2-5 and V is TRBV27; 9 bases map to TRBD1. CDR3 in DNA: TGTGCCAGCAGTCCAGGACAGGGGAGGGTAGAGACCCAGTACTTC. Translation gives CASSPGQGRVETQYF.